The 21 T cell receptor beta chains reported below all come from one sample, sequenced in a study of CD8 T cells in ankylosing spondylitis. A single record per CDR3 protein comes from TCRdb applying MiXCR to the 5' RACE reads. The sample consists of 160,000 or so distinct CDR3 sequences, around a tenth of them appearing once. Sequencing was performed on blood, either unsorted or a sorted T cell fraction (not recorded which). The receptors stem from a female donor with ankylosing spondylitis or in good health (not recorded which).

This clonotype showed up many times. This sequence joins TRBV5-6 and TRBJ2-2, with D possibly being TRBD2 (6 bases). Trimming left V 0 bases short and J 3 bases short, with 15 bases between. Looked up from germline, CDR1 is SGHDT and CDR2 is YYEEEE. This CDR3 has 17 residues. Here the CDR3 reads CASSLANSGKHTGELFF. The CDR3 region has the DNA TGTGCCAGCAGCTTGGCCAATAGCGGTAAACACACCGGGGAGCTGTTTTTT.

J is TRBJ2-2 and V is TRBV9, with TRBD1 identical over 8 bases. CDR3 length: 16 residues. Germline V gives CDR1 SGDLS, CDR2 YYNGEE. After removal of 4 bases from V and 6 bases from J, the junction contained 11 bases not matched to a gene. The CDR3 here is CASSPALSGGSGELFF. The CDR3 nucleotides read TGTGCCAGCAGCCCAGCCCTGTCAGGGGGCTCCGGGGAGCTGTTTTTT.

This chain connects TRBV14 to TRBJ2-5; 7 bases are shared with TRBD2. Germline CDR1 SGHDN, CDR2 FVKESK. The CDR3 covers 15 residues. V lost 4 bases to trimming and J lost 2 bases; unmatched junction nucleotides: 7. The CDR3 protein is CASSRPGLPQETQYF. DNA for the CDR3: TGTGCCAGCAGCCGTCCGGGACTACCTCAAGAGACCCAGTACTTC. The full variable domain, its missing parts supplied by reference TRBV14 and TRBJ2-5, is EAGVTQFPSHSVIEKGQTVTLRCDPISGHDNLYWYRRVMGKEIKFLLHFVKESKQDESGMPNNRFLAERTGGTYSTLKVQPAELEDSGVYFCASSRPGLPQETQYFGPGTRLLVL.

This clonotype appeared many times. The gene calls are TRBV20-1 and TRBJ2-1; 8 nucleotides align to TRBD2. Germline V gene lookup returns CDR1 DFQATT and CDR2 SNEGSKA (reference sequence). CDR3 length: 13 residues. The ends lost 6 bases at V and 8 bases at J; junction bases unmatched: 9. CDR3 amino acids: CSASGTSHHEQFF. In DNA, the CDR3 is TGCAGTGCCTCCGGGACTAGTCATCATGAGCAGTTCTTC.

V is TRBV20-1 and J is TRBJ2-1, with TRBD1 matching over 9 bases. The CDR3 runs to 14 residues. The V gene end was trimmed by 0 bases and the J gene end by 9 bases; junction bases not matched to a gene: 6. Germline CDR1 DFQATT, CDR2 SNEGSKA (reference sequence). The CDR3 region is CSARDGQGLGEQFF. As DNA, the CDR3 is TGCAGTGCTAGAGACGGACAGGGGTTGGGTGAGCAGTTCTTC.

The chain links TRBV7-2 to TRBJ1-2; D unclear. With 0 bases removed from V and 2 bases from J, the gap between germline ends came to 7 bases. This CDR3 is 14 amino acids long. Germline CDR1 SGHTA, CDR2 FQGNSA. In DNA form, the CDR3 reads TGTGCCAGCAGCTTAGCTCCGCAGAACTATGGCTACACCTTC. It is translated as CASSLAPQNYGYTF.

This clonotype was detected a few times. The chain couples TRBV5-4 to TRBJ2-5; D might be TRBD2 (6 bases). Germline V gene data show CDR1 as SGHNT and CDR2 as YYREEE (reference sequence). This CDR3 has 14 residues. V shed 2 bases and J shed 3 bases, with 11 bases lying between them. This CDR3 reads CASSFFGGEETQYF. The CDR3 DNA reads TGTGCCAGCAGCTTTTTTGGCGGGGAAGAGACCCAGTACTTC.

V is TRBV2 and J is TRBJ1-2; tentative D call: TRBD1 (5 bases). CDR3 length equals 15 residues. The ends were cut back, 8 bases at V and 0 bases at J, with 16 bases in the middle. Germline V lookup: CDR1 SNHLY, CDR2 FYNNEI. CDR3 DNA sequence: TGTGCCAGCGAGGGACGGAGATTTTCTAACTATGGCTACACCTTC. Translated: CASEGRRFSNYGYTF.

The V call is TRBV30, the J call TRBJ2-7; TRBD1 aligns across 8 bases. The CDR3 covers 14 residues. Germline CDR1 reads GTSNPN; CDR2 reads SVGIG (reference sequence). V trimming: 2 bases; J trimming: 5 bases; junction bases outside the gene matches: 8. DNA of the CDR3: TGTGCCTGGAGTCCTGGACAGGGAATCCACGAGCAGTACTTC. Translation: CAWSPGQGIHEQYF. The full variable domain, with the rest looked up from reference TRBV30 and TRBJ2-7, is SQTIHQWPATLVQPVGSPLSLECTVEGTSNPNLYWYRQAAGRGLQLLFYSVGIGQISSEVPQNLSASRPQDRQFILSSKKLLLSDSGFYLCAWSPGQGIHEQYFGPGTRLTVT.

This sequence joins TRBV7-6 and TRBJ2-7; the match to TRBD1 covers 7 bases. Trimming took 1 base from V and 0 from J; bases not matched to a gene: 3. Germline loops: CDR1 SGHVS, CDR2 FNYEAQ. This CDR3 is 15 amino acids long. The CDR3 DNA reads TGTGCCAGCAGCTTAGTGGCAGGGGGCTCCTACGAGCAGTACTTC. Amino acids: CASSLVAGGSYEQYF.

The sample holds many counts of this clonotype. This chain uses TRBV7-9 with TRBJ2-7, with D perhaps matching TRBD1 or TRBD2 (5 bases each). Per germline, CDR1 SEHNR and CDR2 FQNEAQ (reference sequence). This CDR3 is built from 14 residues. The V end lost 5 bases, the J end lost 3 bases, and 14 bases lay between the germline ends. CDR3 sequence (DNA): TGTGCCAGCAGCCCACCCGGGACGAACTACGAGCAGTACTTC. Translating gives CASSPPGTNYEQYF.

The gene calls are TRBV13 and TRBJ2-7, with unresolved D. The CDR3 is 12 residues long. Germline V gene sequence: CDR1 PRHDT, CDR2 FYEKMQ (reference sequence). The V and J ends lost 2 bases and 6 bases respectively, with 8 bases between them. The CDR3 here is CASSLTAGEQYF. The CDR3 region has the DNA TGTGCCAGCAGCTTAACAGCAGGCGAGCAGTACTTC. The whole variable domain, remainder taken from reference TRBV13 and TRBJ2-7, is AAGVIQSPRHLIKEKRETATLKCYPIPRHDTVYWYQQGPGQDPQFLISFYEKMQSDKGSIPDRFSAQQFSDYHSELNMSSLELGDSALYFCASSLTAGEQYFGPGTRLTVT.

The V call is TRBV24-1, the J call TRBJ2-7, with 9 bases aligning to TRBD1. The CDR3 is made up of 11 amino acids. The V gene end was trimmed by 10 bases and the J gene end by 6 bases; junction bases not matched to a gene: 3. Germline CDR1 is KGHDR and CDR2 is SFDVKD. The CDR3 DNA reads as TGTGCCACGGGACAGGGAAGCGAGCAGTACTTC. Translation: CATGQGSEQYF.

The chain uses TRBV20-1 and TRBJ2-7; possible D gene TRBD2, 5 bases. Germline-derived CDR1 and CDR2 are DFQATT and SNEGSKA (reference sequence). Trimming cost V 5 bases and J 7 bases, with 21 bases left between them. The CDR3 has 14 residues. CDR3 region: CSAQVAPGSVEQYF. The CDR3 nucleotides read TGCAGTGCTCAAGTGGCTCCGGGGTCGGTGGAGCAGTACTTC.

In its sample, this clonotype was seen a few times. The chain's CDR3 is CASSLAPAGGLTDTQYF. Here the CDR3 DNA reads TGCGCCAGCAGCTTGGCCCCAGCGGGAGGGCTTACAGATACGCAGTATTTT. V gene TRBV5-1 combines with J gene TRBJ2-3; 10 nucleotides agree with TRBD2. Germline lookup yields CDR1 SGHRS and CDR2 YFSETQ. The ends lost 0 bases at V and 3 bases at J; junction bases unmatched: 7. This CDR3 contains 17 residues.

This clonotype was seen only a few times. The genes are TRBV12-3 or TRBV12-4 and TRBJ1-1; no definite D call. V lost 7 bases, J lost 4 bases, and 13 bases lay in between. The CDR3 runs to 13 residues. The CDR3 DNA is TGTGCCAGCACCGCCCCTCGGGGCACTGAAGCTTTCTTT. Protein: CASTAPRGTEAFF.

There are many counts of this clonotype. This chain connects TRBV28 to TRBJ2-1; 8 positions agree with TRBD2. V lost 8 bases and J lost 1; bases outside the gene matches: 1. CDR1 MDHEN and CDR2 SYDVKM come from the germline V gene. There are 13 residues in the CDR3. The CDR3 spells CASQRESYNEQFF. The CDR3 region has the DNA TGTGCCAGCCAGCGGGAGTCCTACAATGAGCAGTTCTTC.

This clonotype was detected only once. The J gene is TRBJ2-5, the V gene TRBV11-2; D might be TRBD2 (5 bases). The CDR3 runs 15 residues. Per germline, CDR1 SGHAT and CDR2 FQNNGV. Trimming stripped 5 bases from V and 3 bases from J, with 16 bases between. CDR3 DNA sequence: TGTGCCAGCAGCCAAGACTATTCCCCGAAAGAGACCCAGTACTTC. Translated, it gives CASSQDYSPKETQYF.

This clonotype was seen repeatedly, ten times or more. V is TRBV6-1 and J is TRBJ1-2; 8 bases map to TRBD1. The CDR3 is made up of 14 amino acids. Per the germline V gene, CDR1 is MNHNS and CDR2 is SASEGT. Unmatched junction bases numbered 2, after V lost 1 base and J lost 4 bases. CDR3 sequence reads: CASSEGQGIYGYTF. The CDR3 nucleotides read TGTGCCAGCAGTGAAGGACAGGGGATCTATGGCTACACCTTC.

The chain is built from TRBV14 and TRBJ2-5, with TRBD2 matching 8 bases. Germline V gene sequence: CDR1 SGHDN, CDR2 FVKESK. Unmatched junction bases numbered 4, after V lost 2 bases and J lost 5 bases. This CDR3 is built from 14 residues. This chain's CDR3 is CASSQIAGMETQYF. For the CDR3, the DNA is TGTGCCAGCAGCCAAATAGCGGGAATGGAGACCCAGTACTTC. Full variable domain (remainder filled in from reference TRBV14 and TRBJ2-5): EAGVTQFPSHSVIEKGQTVTLRCDPISGHDNLYWYRRVMGKEIKFLLHFVKESKQDESGMPNNRFLAERTGGTYSTLKVQPAELEDSGVYFCASSQIAGMETQYFGPGTRLLVL.

The DNA for the CDR3 is TGTGCCAGCAGTCACGCACGAGTGGCAGGGGGCCTTGCCCCCTATGGCTACACCTTC. Its protein product is CASSHARVAGGLAPYGYTF. The rearrangement uses TRBV6-4 and TRBJ1-2; 8 positions match TRBD1. CDR1 is MRHNA and CDR2 is SNTAGT in the germline V gene. This CDR3 spans 19 amino acids. The V gene end was trimmed by 5 bases and the J gene end by 4 bases; junction bases not matched to a gene: 21.